Reported below is one T cell receptor beta chain. Its cognate antigen has yet to be identified. No base qualities exist here, and no much larger clone lies one base off it. The donors were healthy, HIV-negative adults with no recently reported acute infections or vaccinations. Every donor was a Caucasian adult residing in Nashville, Tennessee, USA. CD4+ T cells were enriched by magnetic negative selection, after which naive cells were positively selected on CD45RA and the negative fraction was taken as the memory subset. After blood collection by leukapheresis, PBMCs were isolated using Ficoll-Histopaque density gradient centrifugation and then cryopreserved in the vapor phase of liquid nitrogen. Analytical flow cytometry was used to check the purity and quantity of each magnetically sorted T cell population. Each sorted fraction had its genomic DNA isolated and then quantified by UV absorbance on a Nanodrop 2000c.

The CDR3 contains 14 residues, cysteine and phenylalanine counted. The retained sequence is limited to the CDR3, 42 bases, with the frame set at the first base. Trimming costs V 5 bases and J 9 bases, and their ends lie 17 bases apart. From the germline V gene, CDR1 is MNHNS and CDR2 is SASEGT. The data were obtained in a study of shared clonotypes between healthy human individuals (dated by TCRdb to 2018 to 2020). At the level of the whole study: The cohort included a few men and two women between 18 and 49 years of age. For each donor, CD4 naive and CD4 memory were each run on three plates, CD8 naive on two plates, and CD8 memory on one plate. To estimate repertoire size and how much clonotype sharing occurs between individuals, the study deeply sequenced the blood TCR repertoires of 5 or 6 healthy adults. To increase sequencing depth and limit assay-specific biases, TCR repertoire library preparation and sequencing were carried out by different laboratories using diverse techniques. Between about 0.9 and 9 billion PBMCs per donor were obtained by leukapheresis.

TCR CDR3 regions were amplified from genomic DNA by multiplex PCR using the deep immunoSEQ assay. For each cell subset, the extracted genomic DNA was distributed evenly across all wells of several immunoSEQ 96-well plates, and each plate served as one replicate. For sorted subsets, about 200 ng genomic DNA, equal to 30,000 or so T cell genomes, was loaded into each replicate PCR. Purified libraries were quantified with a Qubit 3.0 fluorometer, sized on a Bioanalyzer 2100, and re-quantified with the KAPA Library Quantification kit. A separate single-read 150-cycle Illumina NextSeq 550 flow cell was used to sequence each immunoSEQ 96-well plate. Concerning the study's data processing: The immunoSEQ output contained only junctional sequences without quality scores, so filtering could not match that applied to full-length reads. Sequences were annotated with PyIR, a Python wrapper for IgBLAST v1.9, and V/J genes and CDR3 were assigned using IMGT germline references. Reads were filtered out if the reads had weak V/J assignments (E-value above 1e-6), no CDR3, stop codons, out-of-frame junctions, or ambiguous translated residues. A V3J clonotype was defined by an identical inferred V gene, J gene, and CDR3 amino acid sequence. Percentage overlap between repertoires was calculated by dividing the number of shared unique clonotypes by the size of the smaller repertoire. Repertoire richness was assessed with RTK rarefaction, the Chao1 estimator, and Recon v2.1 estimates of unobserved clonotypes. For all TCRbeta clonotypes obtained by the gDNA method from a few donors, generation probabilities were computed with OLGA. This immuneACCESS table, as held by TCRdb, lists in-frame sequences with V and J called but not all clones. Of the missing ones, under half trace to an unresolved V gene in checked studies; the others have no known cause. V and J calls and clone size are those listed in that table; D and trimming were worked out from the DNA. Within this sample are some 2.4 million clones, with 80% to 95% of them counted one time only. In total, the top ten clones hold approximately 0.37% of the sample.

On the study overall, not on this receptor specifically: Sampling was restricted to blood, and TCR repertoires in tissue are likely to differ from TCR repertoires in blood. Based on pairwise subsampling, the degree of clonotype sharing among donors was expected to be affected by sequencing depth. Larger estimated clonotype richness was generally found for naive subsets than for memory subsets. About 5% of naive CD4, around 3.6% of naive CD8, 2.3% of memory CD4, and 0.4% of memory CD8 clonotypes were shared across four donors. Compared with non-shared clonotypes, clonotypes shared by all four sorted-subset donors had higher generation probabilities. Rarefaction of sorted-subset datasets indicated incomplete sequencing despite the large sequencing depth. Because the study included a small number of donors, the genetic and exposure-history diversity represented was limited.

The chain is made from TRBV6-1 and TRBJ2-1; the D assignment is uncertain and may be TRBD1 or TRBD2, with 5 bases supporting each. Sequences were obtained from naive CD4+ T cells from PBMCs. In the paper's terms, the cell subset or site label means: CD45RA+ positively selected. The receptor was isolated from a man younger than 35 in good health. Some clones in this sample may be carry-over from other donors' samples. The DNA sequence is TGTGCCAGCAGTCCCCAAAGGGGCGGACTTGAGCAGTTCTTC. It codes for CASSPQRGGLEQFF.